This T cell receptor beta chain was captured by sequencing in a study of T cell responses to AZD1222 COVID-19 vaccine. Produced via immunoSEQ multiplex PCR; TCRdb's table is partial and in-frame only. The sample carries about 150,000 clones, more than 75% recorded once. About this clone: Its antigen is unknown.

Study conclusions and caveats: The donor cohort was predominantly white British with a female majority, and clonal diversity may have been underestimated. Variant regions that are unmutated are reportedly the target of nearly half of spike-specific TCRs. Regions 160-218 and 743-854 dominated among vaccine-associated CD4 TCRs spanning spike. Baseline serology detected seropositivity in only six AZD1222 recipients.

The germline gives CDR1 SGHRS, CDR2 YFSETQ. V lost 4 bases, J lost 0 bases, and 17 bases lay in between. CDR3 size: 16 residues. The material sequenced was peripheral blood, taken 28 days after the second AZD1222 dose. The origin of this receptor is an adult who received the AZD1222 COVID-19 vaccine. The rearrangement links TRBV5-1 to TRBJ2-7; D unclear. CDR3 coding DNA: TGCGCCAGCAGCCCACTTCGTGTGGAAAGCTCCTACGAGCAGTACTTC. Protein sequence: CASSPLRVESSYEQYF.